This T cell receptor beta chain was recorded in a study of blood T cell repertoires in COVID-19. The assay was immunoSEQ multiplex PCR, and TCRdb's table has in-frame clones only and misses some. This table holds tens of thousands of clones, 70% to 90% found once. Germline V gene data show CDR1 as SNHLY and CDR2 as FYNNEI. With 7 bases removed from V and 9 bases from J, the gap between germline ends came to 19 bases. The CDR3 has 14 residues. Sequenced sample: peripheral blood. The TCR sequence derives from a man aged 45-60 years with active COVID-19. V gene TRBV2 combines with J gene TRBJ1-5; perhaps TRBD1 as D (6 bases). CDR3 amino acids: CASNEDPRGTPQHF. As DNA, the CDR3 is TGTGCCAGCAATGAGGATCCCAGGGGAACGCCCCAGCATTTT.